The rows below give T cell receptor beta chains drawn from one sample of a study of shared clonotypes between healthy human individuals. Here immunoSEQ multiplex PCR was the method, and the copy in TCRdb shows in-frame clones only, minus some. Of over a million clones in the sample, 96% were seen once. The material sequenced was naive CD4+ T cells sorted from blood. The receptor source for this set is a man aged 25 to 40 in good health. Both conserved end residues are trimmed from each CDR3. The D gene is left open where the match is weak.

d_call	v_call	j_call	cdr3_aa
.	TRBV6-1	TRBJ1-1	ASSVDGDTEAF
TRBD2	TRBV19	TRBJ2-3	ASTPGLAGGTDTQY
.	TRBV18	TRBJ2-1	ASSLKQGGSYNEQF
.	TRBV27	TRBJ1-1	ASSLRGISTEAF
TRBD1	TRBV28	TRBJ1-1	ASSSPGQKNTEAF
.	TRBV14	TRBJ1-5	ASSQAGINQPQH
TRBD1	TRBV18	TRBJ2-3	ASSPTGFADTQY
TRBD2	TRBV5-4	TRBJ2-1	ASSLSGSGAYNEQF
TRBD2	TRBV7-9	TRBJ2-2	ASSGRGTRGMGELF
.	TRBV10-3	TRBJ1-1	AAKGTGHNTEAF
.	TRBV7-9	TRBJ1-2	ASSTKIGLGGYT
TRBD1	TRBV28	TRBJ1-2	ASSFTGAYGYT
.	TRBV9	TRBJ1-4	ASSPVEGLGEKLF
TRBD1	TRBV7-2	TRBJ1-4	ASSFQGGNEKLF
.	TRBV11-2	TRBJ2-1	ASRYRDYNEQF
TRBD2	TRBV5-4	TRBJ2-3	ASSSGLASSTDTQY
.	TRBV5-1	TRBJ2-2	ASSWDRPNTGELF
TRBD2	TRBV5-1	TRBJ2-2	ASSLDSSGTFANTGELF
.	TRBV7-9	TRBJ1-5	ASSSDSFYQPQH
.	TRBV7-8	TRBJ2-1	ASSLTIAPGSYNEQF
.	TRBV6-6	TRBJ2-7	ASSYSWSHEQY
.	TRBV10-3	TRBJ2-3	ATVGAPDTQY
.	TRBV11-2	TRBJ2-1	ASSSTGNRNEQF
TRBD1	TRBV27	TRBJ2-6	ASGPWTGTSGANVLT
TRBD2	TRBV5-1	TRBJ2-2	ASSLPGTSDTGELF
TRBD2	TRBV27	TRBJ2-7	ASSPSSGIRPLFSYEQY
TRBD1	TRBV11-2	TRBJ2-1	ASSPPRDRVHNEQF
.	TRBV5-1	TRBJ2-7	ASSVTGRNHEQY
.	TRBV19	TRBJ2-1	ASSETRGGFYNEQF
TRBD2	TRBV5-1	TRBJ2-7	ASSPLAESSYEQY
TRBD1	TRBV5-4	TRBJ2-3	ASSLTQGPTDTQY
.	TRBV28	TRBJ2-5	ASSLRPAGETQY
.	TRBV7-9	TRBJ1-2	ASSLTYGQFDGYT
.	TRBV5-1	TRBJ2-1	ASSLALSVAYNEQF
TRBD1	TRBV19	TRBJ1-1	ATKQGVSEAF
.	TRBV5-1	TRBJ2-2	ASSQQVGELF
.	TRBV28	TRBJ1-5	ASSPSDRPHQPQH
.	TRBV11-3	TRBJ2-7	ASSRDGDTYEQY
TRBD2	TRBV23-1	TRBJ2-1	ASSQSGLAGYNEQF
TRBD1	TRBV19	TRBJ2-7	ASSLRDRGRDEQY
.	TRBV6-5	TRBJ2-1	ASSYTLGVHEQF
.	TRBV19	TRBJ1-5	ASGSNQPQH
.	TRBV19	TRBJ2-7	ASSIAPESYEQY
.	TRBV18	TRBJ1-3	ASSEATVTYSGNTIY
.	TRBV28	TRBJ2-3	ASSSRPGTQY
.	TRBV25-1	TRBJ2-3	ASSESRPPTDTQY
TRBD2	TRBV28	TRBJ2-7	ASSFIAGSRGYEQY
.	TRBV7-7	TRBJ2-5	ASSSRVQETQY
TRBD2	TRBV10-1	TRBJ2-7	ASSSSGRNEQY
.	TRBV5-1	TRBJ2-2	ASRWTRGELF
.	TRBV30	TRBJ1-1	AWRTFFGGGNTEAF